These 28 T cell receptor beta chains came from one sample sequenced in a study of blood T cell repertoires in COVID-19. The repertoire was sequenced with immunoSEQ multiplex PCR; TCRdb's copy has only in-frame clones and lacks some. The sample contains 150,000 to 200,000 clones, around 89% of which appear only once. Material for sequencing was peripheral blood. All receptors come from a man between 60 and 75 years old with acute or convalescent COVID-19.

The chain recombines TRBV5-6 with TRBJ2-2; D might be TRBD1 (5 bases). Germline CDR1 is SGHDT and CDR2 is YYEEEE. The CDR3 is 15 amino acids. V was cut by 1 base and J by 3 bases, with 10 bases left in between. CDR3 region: CASSLSDRDTGELFF. Written as DNA, the CDR3 is TGTGCCAGCAGCTTGAGCGACAGAGACACCGGGGAGCTGTTTTTT. The full variable domain, completed using reference TRBV5-6 and TRBJ2-2, is DAGVTQSPTHLIKTRGQQVTLRCSPKSGHDTVSWYQQALGQGPQFIFQYYEEEERQRGNFPDRFSGHQFPNYSSELNVNALLLGDSALYLCASSLSDRDTGELFFGEGSRLTVL.

This sequence joins TRBV5-6 and TRBJ1-2; 9 bases are a match to TRBD1. The germline V gene encodes CDR1 SGHDT and CDR2 YYEEEE. The CDR3 loop spans 15 amino acids. The junction had 8 bases not matched to a gene; V was cut back by 3 bases and J by 5 bases. CDR3 protein: CASSSTGGREYGYTF. CDR3 coding DNA: TGTGCCAGCAGCTCAACAGGGGGCCGAGAGTATGGCTACACCTTC. The whole variable domain, filled in from reference TRBV5-6 and TRBJ1-2, reads DAGVTQSPTHLIKTRGQQVTLRCSPKSGHDTVSWYQQALGQGPQFIFQYYEEEERQRGNFPDRFSGHQFPNYSSELNVNALLLGDSALYLCASSSTGGREYGYTFGSGTRLTVV.

This clone was observed a handful of times. The chain has TRBV5-6 and TRBJ2-1; 7 nucleotides match TRBD1. CDR1 and CDR2 from the germline V gene are SGHDT and YYEEEE. This CDR3 contains 15 residues. Trimming cost V 0 bases and J 3 bases; bases outside gene matches: 3. As DNA, the CDR3 is TGTGCCAGCAGCTTGGGGACAGGTTACTACAATGAGCAGTTCTTC. Translating it yields CASSLGTGYYNEQFF.

The chain couples TRBV9 to TRBJ2-3; D not resolved. CDR3 size: 14 residues. Trimming cost V 9 bases and J 0 bases, with 14 bases left between them. Looked up from germline, CDR1 is SGDLS and CDR2 is YYNGEE. CDR3 sequence reads: CATGSGSSTDTQYF. The CDR3 DNA reads as TGTGCCACAGGAAGTGGGTCTAGCACAGATACGCAGTATTTT.

This sequence joins TRBV25-1 and TRBJ2-1; 9 bases line up with TRBD2. Per the germline V gene, CDR1 is MGHDK and CDR2 is SYGVNS. The CDR3 runs 16 residues. J gave up 5 bases and V 2 bases, and 7 bases lay outside the gene matches. This CDR3 is CASSEGGVAGDNEQFF. The DNA for the CDR3 is TGTGCCAGCAGTGAAGGGGGAGTAGCGGGAGACAATGAGCAGTTCTTC.

This clone was picked up one time. The chain links TRBV29-1 to TRBJ1-1; TRBD1 matches 9 bases. Germline assignment: CDR1 SQVTM and CDR2 ANQGSEA. V shed 6 bases, J shed 8 bases, and the junction held 4 bases outside the gene matches. This CDR3 comprises 11 residues. In DNA form, the CDR3 reads TGCAGCGTGATTACAGGGGGCGAAGCTTTCTTT. Protein: CSVITGGEAFF.

In this sample, this clone turned up many times. The rearrangement uses TRBV19 and TRBJ1-6; TRBD1 agrees at 8 bases. Trimming at V came to 7 bases and at J to 7 bases, leaving 9 bases not matched to a gene. Germline CDR1 reads LNHDA; CDR2 reads SQIVND (reference sequence). This CDR3 contains 15 residues. The CDR3 loop is CASTAGGQGNSPLHF. The CDR3 DNA is TGTGCCAGTACCGCCGGCGGACAGGGAAATTCACCCCTCCACTTT.

The genes are TRBV5-6 and TRBJ2-7, with 7 bases matching TRBD1. Germline V lookup: CDR1 SGHDT, CDR2 YYEEEE. Losses at the gene ends were 2 bases for V and 3 bases for J; bases not matched to a gene: 11. This CDR3 has 16 amino acids. The DNA of the CDR3 is TGTGCCAGCAGCTTACCCCAGATGGCAGGGGGCTACGAGCAGTACTTC. It codes for CASSLPQMAGGYEQYF.

The chain employs TRBV3-1 (or the pseudogene TRBV3-2) and TRBJ2-7; 13 nucleotides match TRBD2. The length of the CDR3 is 19 residues. Germline loops: CDR1 LGHDT, CDR2 YNNKEL (reference sequence). V lost 1 base, J lost 0 bases, and 9 bases stayed unmatched. DNA for the CDR3: TGTGCCAGCAGCCAAGGGACTAGCGGGAGTTGGGGGAGCTCCTACGAGCAGTACTTC. This translates into CASSQGTSGSWGSSYEQYF.

V is TRBV4-2 and J is TRBJ1-4; D ambiguous. The CDR3 loop spans 16 amino acids. Germline CDR1 reads LGHNA; CDR2 reads YNFKEQ. Deletions cut 2 bases from V and 0 bases from J, with 10 bases between. This CDR3 reads CASSQSMGATNEKLFF. In DNA, the CDR3 is TGTGCCAGCAGCCAATCGATGGGAGCAACTAATGAAAAACTGTTTTTT.

V gene TRBV24-1 combines with J gene TRBJ1-2; 9 bases map to TRBD1. This CDR3 is 16 amino acids long. V gave up 4 bases and J gave up 7 bases; unmatched junction bases: 12. The germline V gene has CDR1 KGHDR and CDR2 SFDVKD. This CDR3 is CATSDPGQGFFRGYTF. The CDR3 region has the DNA TGTGCCACCAGTGACCCGGGACAGGGATTCTTCCGTGGCTACACCTTC.

V gene TRBV19 combines with J gene TRBJ2-1; a weak D match, TRBD2 (5 bases). V dropped 7 bases and J dropped 0 bases, with 10 bases sitting between them. The germline CDR1 and CDR2 sequences are LNHDA and SQIVND (reference sequence). CDR3 length: 14 amino acids. In DNA form, the CDR3 reads TGTGCCAGTAACTTTGGAGGCTCCTACAATGAGCAGTTCTTC. Protein: CASNFGGSYNEQFF.

The chain uses TRBV4-2 and TRBJ1-1; D is perhaps TRBD1 (6 bases). Trimming cost V 6 bases and J 1 base, with 12 bases left between them. This CDR3 comprises 14 residues. Germline CDR1 reads LGHNA; CDR2 reads YNFKEQ. The CDR3 reads CASRHRAPNTEAFF. CDR3 coding DNA: TGTGCCAGCAGGCACAGGGCCCCGAACACTGAAGCTTTCTTT.

The rearrangement links TRBV11-3 to TRBJ1-1, with D unclear. The CDR3 totals 13 residues. Germline lookup yields CDR1 SGHNT and CDR2 YENEEA. V dropped 2 bases and J dropped 2 bases, with 6 bases sitting between them. For the CDR3, the DNA is TGTGCCAGCAGCTTACGGGAAAACACTGAAGCTTTCTTT. Protein product: CASSLRENTEAFF.

The rearrangement joins TRBV6-5 to TRBJ1-1, with TRBD1 matching 7 bases. CDR3 length: 14 amino acids. V gave up 4 bases and J gave up 1 base; unmatched junction bases: 3. Germline V CDR1 and CDR2: MNHEY, SVGAGI. CDR3 sequence: CASSWDSQNTEAFF. CDR3 nucleotide sequence: TGTGCCAGCAGTTGGGACAGCCAGAACACTGAAGCTTTCTTT.

A remark on this clone: This specimen includes other DNA sequences encoding the same CDR3. The gene calls are TRBV4-1 and TRBJ1-3, with D unclear. Germline V gives CDR1 MGHRA, CDR2 YSYEKL. The CDR3 sequence is 14 residues long. With 4 bases removed from V and 2 bases from J, the gap between germline ends came to 9 bases. In DNA form, the CDR3 reads TGCGCCAGCAGCCCCTTAGAGGCTGGAAACACCATATATTTT. Protein product: CASSPLEAGNTIYF.

The chain links TRBV5-1 to TRBJ2-2; TRBD2 matches at 8 bases. The length of the CDR3 is 15 residues. The germline CDR1 and CDR2 sequences are SGHRS and YFSETQ. Losses at the gene ends were 6 bases for V and 5 bases for J; bases not matched to a gene: 9. The CDR3 sequence: CASKGSGRTTGELFF. The CDR3 DNA reads as TGCGCCAGCAAAGGGAGCGGGAGAACGACCGGGGAGCTGTTTTTT.

The rearrangement joins TRBV30 to TRBJ1-5; 8 positions match TRBD1. Germline V lookup: CDR1 GTSNPN, CDR2 SVGIG (reference sequence). The CDR3 spans 18 residues. Germline trimming cut 0 bases from V and 4 bases from J; bases unmatched to any gene: 14. The CDR3 DNA reads TGTGCCTGGAGTGTAAGGTCGACAGGGGCTTTCGGGAATCAGCCCCAGCATTTT. Translated: CAWSVRSTGAFGNQPQHF. Full variable domain (remainder filled in from reference TRBV30 and TRBJ1-5): SQTIHQWPATLVQPVGSPLSLECTVEGTSNPNLYWYRQAAGRGLQLLFYSVGIGQISSEVPQNLSASRPQDRQFILSSKKLLLSDSGFYLCAWSVRSTGAFGNQPQHFGDGTRLSIL.

This clone was recorded once. The V gene is TRBV5-1, the J gene TRBJ1-6; TRBD1 might be the D (6 bases). CDR1 and CDR2 from the germline V gene are SGHRS and YFSETQ. The germline V and J ends were trimmed by 0 bases and 9 bases, with 13 bases remaining between them. CDR3 size: 15 residues. The CDR3 here is CASSLDIRGSSPLHF. The CDR3 DNA is TGCGCCAGCAGCTTGGACATAAGGGGGAGTTCACCCCTCCACTTT.

CDR3 sequence reads: CASSYVAGGFEQFF. For the CDR3, the DNA is TGTGCCAGCAGTTACGTAGCGGGAGGGTTCGAGCAGTTCTTC. This chain connects TRBV6-5 to TRBJ2-1, with 11 nucleotides matching TRBD2. Unmatched junction bases numbered 4, after V lost 2 bases and J lost 10 bases. This CDR3 has 14 amino acids. Germline CDR1 and CDR2: MNHEY and SVGAGI.

The V call is TRBV12-5, the J call TRBJ1-5, with TRBD1 matching 12 bases. The germline gives CDR1 LGHNT, CDR2 FRNRAP. The J segment lost 6 bases and the V segment lost 7 bases, leaving 7 bases of the junction unmatched. CDR3 size: 15 residues. This chain's CDR3 is CASALGQGASQPQHF. The DNA for the CDR3 is TGTGCTAGTGCCCTGGGACAGGGGGCCAGTCAGCCCCAGCATTTT.

This clone was observed once. V and J are TRBV27 and TRBJ1-1; unclear D gene. The CDR3 totals 16 residues. Germline loops: CDR1 MNHEY, CDR2 SMNVEV (reference sequence). The V and J ends lost 6 bases and 4 bases respectively, with 21 bases between them. The CDR3 sequence is CASRGVGGGRGTEAFF. For the CDR3, the DNA is TGTGCCAGCAGGGGCGTCGGTGGCGGGCGCGGCACTGAAGCTTTCTTT.

The CDR3 sequence is CASSPFGGRGNTIYF. DNA for the CDR3: TGTGCCAGCAGCCCCTTCGGGGGGCGAGGAAACACCATATATTTT. The V gene is TRBV14, the J gene TRBJ1-3, with D maybe TRBD1 (6 bases). V was cut by 4 bases and J by 4 bases, with 14 bases left in between. From germline, CDR1 is SGHDN and CDR2 FVKESK. CDR3 length equals 15 residues.

This chain uses TRBV18 with TRBJ1-2, with 7 bases matching TRBD1. The ends lost 5 bases at V and 8 bases at J; junction bases unmatched: 11. Germline values: CDR1 KGHSH, CDR2 LQKENI. The CDR3 sequence is 14 residues long. The CDR3 sequence: CASSFGDRARGYTF. Written as DNA, the CDR3 is TGTGCCAGCTCATTTGGGGACAGAGCTCGGGGCTACACCTTC.

Concerning this clone: This specimen includes other DNA sequences encoding the same CDR3. V gene TRBV11-3 combines with J gene TRBJ2-1; 9 positions agree with TRBD2. This CDR3 comprises 16 residues. Germline values: CDR1 SGHNT, CDR2 YENEEA. Unmatched junction bases numbered 2, after V lost 0 bases and J lost 2 bases. The CDR3, as DNA: TGTGCCAGCAGCTTAGATGTAGCGGGGGCCTACAATGAGCAGTTCTTC. The encoded protein is CASSLDVAGAYNEQFF.

V and J are TRBV6-5 and TRBJ1-5; D perhaps matches TRBD1 (5 bases). The V gene lost 5 bases and the J gene lost 5 bases, with 10 bases spanning the gap. The length of the CDR3 is 13 residues. Germline lookup yields CDR1 MNHEY and CDR2 SVGAGI. CDR3 sequence (DNA): TGTGCCAGCAGTCTCGGGGGGGATCAGCCCCAGCATTTT. Translation: CASSLGGDQPQHF.

The gene calls are TRBV7-9 and TRBJ2-5, with D unclear. The CDR3 sequence is 16 residues long. The V end lost 1 base, the J end lost 4 bases, and 16 bases lay between the germline ends. CDR1 SEHNR and CDR2 FQNEAQ come from the germline V gene (reference sequence). The CDR3 region is CASSLVVAEEVETQYF. CDR3 in DNA: TGTGCCAGCAGCTTAGTAGTAGCAGAAGAAGTAGAGACCCAGTACTTC.

The rearrangement joins TRBV19 to TRBJ1-6; 8 nucleotides line up with TRBD1. Per the germline V gene, CDR1 is LNHDA and CDR2 is SQIVND (reference sequence). The CDR3 spans 16 residues. Trimming took 5 bases from V and 7 from J; bases not matched to a gene: 10. The DNA of the CDR3 is TGTGCCAGTAGTTTGGGACAGGCTGGACCAAATTCACCCCTCCACTTT. It translates to CASSLGQAGPNSPLHF. Using reference TRBV19 and TRBJ1-6 for the parts outside the CDR3, the full variable domain is DGGITQSPKYLFRKEGQNVTLSCEQNLNHDAMYWYRQDPGQGLRLIYYSQIVNDFQKGDIAEGYSVSREKKESFPLTVTSAQKNPTAFYLCASSLGQAGPNSPLHFGNGTRLTVT.